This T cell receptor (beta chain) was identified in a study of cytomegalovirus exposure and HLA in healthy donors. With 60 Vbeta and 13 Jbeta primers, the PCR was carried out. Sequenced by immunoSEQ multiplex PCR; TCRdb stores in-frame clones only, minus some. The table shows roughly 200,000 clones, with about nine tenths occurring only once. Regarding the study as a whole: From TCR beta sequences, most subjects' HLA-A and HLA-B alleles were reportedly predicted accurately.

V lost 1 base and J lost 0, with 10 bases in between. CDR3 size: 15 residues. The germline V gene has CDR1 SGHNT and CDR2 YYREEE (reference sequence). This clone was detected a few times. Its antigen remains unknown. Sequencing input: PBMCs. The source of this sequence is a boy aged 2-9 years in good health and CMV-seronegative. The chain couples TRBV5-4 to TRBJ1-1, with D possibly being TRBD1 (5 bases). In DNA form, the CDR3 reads TGTGCCAGCAGCTTGTTCAAGGGGCTGAACACTGAAGCTTTCTTT. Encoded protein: CASSLFKGLNTEAFF.